This T cell receptor beta chain was sequenced in a study of PD-L1 blockade in urothelial cancer. Overall study context: Blood analyses occurred 3 weeks (second dose) and 6 weeks post treatment start.

CDR1 and CDR2 (germline): SGHTA, FQGNSA. This CDR3 has 14 amino acids. Trimming removed 1 base at V and 3 bases at J, with 10 bases between. Clones were sequenced by immunoSEQ multiplex PCR, and TCRdb holds only the in-frame ones, with some missing. The sample contains 90,000 to 120,000 clones, around 90% of which appear only once. Findings and limits, study-wide: Survival was better when pretreatment blood TCR clonality fell below the median.

On this clone: Antigen unknown.

J is TRBJ2-7 and V is TRBV7-2; D gene ambiguous. The receptor was derived from a woman older than 75 with urothelial cancer. Sequenced here: PBMCs, sampled around atezolizumab (anti-PD-L1) treatment. This CDR3 reads CASSLGWAGYEQYF. CDR3 nucleotides: TGTGCCAGCAGCTTAGGGTGGGCAGGCTACGAGCAGTACTTC.